Each of the 15 T cell receptor beta chains below was sequenced from the same sample in a study of blood T cell repertoires in COVID-19. Clones were read by immunoSEQ multiplex PCR, and TCRdb kept only the in-frame ones, dropping some. The top ten clones hold approximately 0.99% of a sample with about 350,000 clones, less than 90% of them seen once. Input material: PBMCs or T cells enriched from blood (not recorded which). These TCRs come from a woman younger than 45 who had recovered from COVID-19.

V gene TRBV27 combines with J gene TRBJ2-7; a possible D gene is TRBD1 (5 bases). The CDR3 consists of 16 residues. Germline assignment: CDR1 MNHEY and CDR2 SMNVEV (reference sequence). V was clipped by 5 bases and J by 3 bases, with 20 bases between them. In DNA, the CDR3 is TGTGCCAGCAGTAACAACCAGGGATTCGGACGCTACGAGCAGTACTTC. Protein product: CASSNNQGFGRYEQYF.

This clone was recorded only once. CDR3 bases: TGTGCCTGGCAACCTAACAGGGACAGGGTCGGGCCCCGGGAAAAACTGTTTTTT. It encodes CAWQPNRDRVGPREKLFF. V gene TRBV30 combines with J gene TRBJ1-4; TRBD1 matches 9 bases. This CDR3 has 18 amino acids. V was clipped by 5 bases and J by 8 bases; unmatched bases: 21. Per germline, CDR1 GTSNPN and CDR2 SVGIG (reference sequence).

With respect to this clone: Other nucleotide sequences from this sample produce the same CDR3. The genes are TRBV30 and TRBJ2-7, with 7 bases identical to TRBD1. From germline, CDR1 is GTSNPN and CDR2 SVGIG (reference sequence). The CDR3 has 13 amino acids. Trimming removed 3 bases from V and 0 bases from J; junction bases left unmatched: 2. The CDR3 bases are TGTGCCTGGAGCCGGGACAGCTCCTACGAGCAGTACTTC. This translates into CAWSRDSSYEQYF.

The rearrangement joins TRBV24-1 to TRBJ2-1; 11 nucleotides match TRBD2. V dropped 3 bases and J dropped 6; count of bases not matched to a gene: 12. This CDR3 has 18 residues. Germline values: CDR1 KGHDR, CDR2 SFDVKD. CDR3 amino acids: CATSDTTSSGGPTNEQFF. In nucleotides, the CDR3 is TGTGCCACCAGTGATACCACATCTAGCGGGGGGCCCACCAATGAGCAGTTCTTC.

As DNA, the CDR3 is TGTGCCACCAGCAAAGGGGACAGCCCCACTGAAGCTTTCTTT. As protein: CATSKGDSPTEAFF. The V and J genes are TRBV15 and TRBJ1-1, with 7 positions matching TRBD1. J was trimmed by 4 bases and V by 4 bases; bases with no gene match: 6. Germline CDR1 LNHNV, CDR2 YYDKDF (reference sequence). The CDR3 extends over 14 amino acids.

V gene TRBV30 combines with J gene TRBJ1-2, with a tentative D call TRBD1 (5 bases). Between the trimmed V and J ends, which lost 8 bases and 6 bases, there was a span of 19 bases. The CDR3 has 13 amino acids. Germline CDR1 is GTSNPN and CDR2 is SVGIG (reference sequence). The CDR3, as DNA: TGTGCCGGGACGAGGGGAGGGGCGAATGGCTACACCTTC. Residues: CAGTRGGANGYTF. Based on the CDR3 plus reference TRBV30 and TRBJ1-2, the full variable domain is SQTIHQWPATLVQPVGSPLSLECTVEGTSNPNLYWYRQAAGRGLQLLFYSVGIGQISSEVPQNLSASRPQDRQFILSSKKLLLSDSGFYLCAGTRGGANGYTFGSGTRLTVV.

This rearrangement joins TRBV2 to TRBJ1-2; 11 bases line up with TRBD1. There are 14 residues in the CDR3. Trimming cost V 5 bases and J 14 bases; bases outside gene matches: 13. In germline, CDR1 is SNHLY, CDR2 FYNNEI. In DNA, the CDR3 is TGTGCCAGCAGTCCGCTTCGGGACAGGGGGGAAGAAACCTTC. Protein sequence: CASSPLRDRGEETF. Based on the CDR3 plus reference TRBV2 and TRBJ1-2, the full variable domain is EPEVTQTPSHQVTQMGQEVILRCVPISNHLYFYWYRQILGQKVEFLVSFYNNEISEKSEIFDDQFSVERPDGSNFTLKIRSTKLEDSAMYFCASSPLRDRGEETFGSGTRLTVV.

This chain connects TRBV5-1 to TRBJ2-4; 8 bases agree with TRBD1. V lost 0 bases, J lost 14 bases, and 7 bases stayed unmatched. Germline V gene lookup returns CDR1 SGHRS and CDR2 YFSETQ. This CDR3 spans 13 amino acids. CDR3 in amino acids: CASSLDARDRKYF. CDR3 sequence (DNA): TGCGCCAGCAGCTTGGACGCCCGGGACAGGAAGTACTTC.

The rearrangement joins TRBV7-6 to TRBJ1-6; tentative D call: TRBD1 (5 bases). The CDR3 spans 14 residues. Germline V gene sequence: CDR1 SGHVS, CDR2 FNYEAQ. V lost 6 bases, J lost 7 bases, and 13 bases lay in between. The CDR3 sequence is CASSPDSPNSPLHF. DNA for the CDR3: TGTGCCAGCAGTCCAGACAGCCCCAATTCACCCCTCCACTTT.

The J gene is TRBJ1-3, the V gene TRBV5-1, with a possible D match to TRBD1 (5 bases). This CDR3 contains 17 residues. Trimming took 2 bases from V and 0 from J, leaving 15 bases between them. Per the germline V gene, CDR1 is SGHRS and CDR2 is YFSETQ. The DNA of the CDR3 is TGCGCCAGCAGCTTTGGGGAAGGGACTACCTCTGGAAACACCATATATTTT. Translated: CASSFGEGTTSGNTIYF.

The gene calls are TRBV9 and TRBJ2-5, with D tentatively TRBD2 (5 bases). Germline CDR1 and CDR2: SGDLS and YYNGEE. The length of the CDR3 is 15 residues. The germline V and J ends were trimmed by 4 bases and 1 base, with 14 bases remaining between them. For the CDR3, the DNA is TGTGCCAGCAGCCTGGGCGAGGGTACCCAAGAGACCCAGTACTTC. This codes for CASSLGEGTQETQYF.

V gene TRBV27 combines with J gene TRBJ2-3; 8 nucleotides agree with TRBD1. Germline assignment: CDR1 MNHEY and CDR2 SMNVEV (reference sequence). The J segment lost 4 bases and the V segment lost 0 bases, leaving 3 bases of the junction unmatched. The CDR3 totals 15 residues. The CDR3 DNA reads TGTGCCAGCAGTTTATCGGAACAGGGGGCAGATACGCAGTATTTT. Its protein product is CASSLSEQGADTQYF.

The chain links TRBV7-9 to TRBJ1-2; 12 positions match TRBD1. Germline CDR1 is SEHNR and CDR2 is FQNEAQ (reference sequence). The CDR3 extends over 15 amino acids. Trimming removed 5 bases from V and 7 bases from J; junction bases left unmatched: 8. CDR3 nucleotide sequence: TGTGCCAGCAGCCCGCCGGGACAGGGGGCTTCTGGCTACACCTTC. Its translation: CASSPPGQGASGYTF.

There are many counts of this clone. The identical CDR3 is also encoded by other nucleotide sequences in the sample. V usage is TRBV3-1 (or the pseudogene TRBV3-2) and J usage is TRBJ2-7; TRBD2 agrees at 11 bases. Germline V gives CDR1 LGHDT, CDR2 YNNKEL (reference sequence). CDR3 length: 15 amino acids. After removal of 4 bases from V and 0 bases from J, the junction contained 2 bases not matched to a gene. DNA of the CDR3: TGTGCCAGCAGCCGCGGGACTAGCGGCTCCTACGAGCAGTACTTC. This sequence encodes CASSRGTSGSYEQYF.

The rearrangement links TRBV5-1 to TRBJ2-1, with 8 nucleotides matching TRBD2. Germline values: CDR1 SGHRS, CDR2 YFSETQ. Trimming at V came to 4 bases and at J to 2 bases, leaving 11 bases not matched to a gene. The CDR3 sequence is 17 residues long. The CDR3 nucleotides read TGCGCCAGCAGCGAAAGGTGGGGCGGGGGGACCTACAATGAGCAGTTCTTC. This codes for CASSERWGGGTYNEQFF.